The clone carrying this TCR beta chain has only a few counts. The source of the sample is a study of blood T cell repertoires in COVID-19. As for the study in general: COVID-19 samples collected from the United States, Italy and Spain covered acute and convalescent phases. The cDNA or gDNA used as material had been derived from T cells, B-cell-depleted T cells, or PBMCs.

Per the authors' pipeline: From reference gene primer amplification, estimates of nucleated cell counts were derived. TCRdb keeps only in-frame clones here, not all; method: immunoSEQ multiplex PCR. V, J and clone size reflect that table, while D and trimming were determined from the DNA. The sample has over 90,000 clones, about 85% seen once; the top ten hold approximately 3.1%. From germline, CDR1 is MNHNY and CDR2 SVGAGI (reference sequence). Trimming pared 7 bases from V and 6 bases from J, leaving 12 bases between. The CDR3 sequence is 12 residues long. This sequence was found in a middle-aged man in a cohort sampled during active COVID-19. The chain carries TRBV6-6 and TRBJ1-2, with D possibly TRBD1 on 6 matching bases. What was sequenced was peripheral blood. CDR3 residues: CASISGENGYTF. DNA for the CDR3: TGTGCCAGCATATCAGGGGAGAATGGCTACACCTTC.